This T cell receptor (beta chain) was captured by sequencing in a study of blood T cell repertoires in COVID-19. The protocol was immunoSEQ multiplex PCR, while the TCRdb copy is restricted to in-frame clones and leaves out a portion. The sample records under 250,000 clones, approximately 88% being singletons. V was clipped by 4 bases and J by 11 bases, with 8 bases between them. The CDR3 runs 10 residues. From germline, CDR1 is KGHSH and CDR2 LQKENI. The chain has TRBV18 and TRBJ1-1, with unresolved D. The receptor was isolated from a middle-aged woman who had been exposed to COVID-19. Sequenced sample: PBMCs or T cells enriched from blood (not recorded which). The CDR3 DNA reads TGTGCCAGCTCACAGGAGGTGGCTTTCTTT. This sequence encodes CASSQEVAFF.